Listed below are T cell receptor beta chains from one sample, sequenced in a study of blood T cell repertoires in COVID-19. Profiled with immunoSEQ multiplex PCR; TCRdb holds only in-frame clones, not every one. The sample holds 300,000 to 450,000 clones; about 88% are singletons and the top ten take 0.95% to 1.1%. Sequencing was done on a sample of PBMCs or T cells enriched from blood (not recorded which). The receptors come from a woman aged 25 to 39 who had been exposed to COVID-19. The CDR3 runs from the conserved cysteine through the conserved F or W. A D gene is named only where the DNA matches it firmly. Clone size is given for some rows only: seen once, a few or many times, or a class if the clone is expanded.

clone_size	v_call	d_call	cdr3_length	j_call	cdr3_nt	cdr3_aa
-	TRBV28	TRBD1	14	TRBJ1-6	TGTGCCAGCAGCTCGGGACAGGGAAATTCACCCCTCCACTTT	CASSSGQGNSPLHF
-	TRBV9	-	16	TRBJ2-3	TGTGCCAGCAGCGTAGGAGGTAGAAGTAAGACAGATACGCAGTATTTT	CASSVGGRSKTDTQYF
-	TRBV5-8	-	15	TRBJ1-5	TGTGCCAGCAGCTTGGGGACAGTACTAAATCAGCCCCAGCATTTT	CASSLGTVLNQPQHF
-	TRBV3-1/TRBV3-2	TRBD2	17	TRBJ2-1	TGTGCCAGCAGCCAAGTTTTAGCTAGCGGGGGCCCACATGAGCAGTTCTTC	CASSQVLASGGPHEQFF
-	TRBV6-5	-	13	TRBJ2-3	TGTGCCAGCAAACGGTTTAGCACAGATACGCAGTATTTT	CASKRFSTDTQYF
-	TRBV27	-	14	TRBJ2-7	TGTGCCAGCAGCCCGACCGCCGGCGGCTACGAGCAGTACTTC	CASSPTAGGYEQYF
-	TRBV5-1	-	13	TRBJ1-2	TGCGCCAGCAGCTTGGAAGCGGACTATGGCTACACCTTC	CASSLEADYGYTF
-	TRBV29-1	-	13	TRBJ2-1	TGCAGCGTTGACAGACTAGATAACAATGAGCAGTTCTTC	CSVDRLDNNEQFF
few	TRBV13	TRBD1	13	TRBJ1-2	TGTGCCAGCAGCCTCGGACAGGACTATGGCTACACCTTC	CASSLGQDYGYTF
-	TRBV28	-	14	TRBJ1-4	TGTGCCAGCAGACCCAACAGGGATATTGAAAAACTGTTTTTT	CASRPNRDIEKLFF
-	TRBV24-1	TRBD1	13	TRBJ2-7	TGTGCCACCAGTGAACAGGGGGACTACGAGCAGTACTTC	CATSEQGDYEQYF
-	TRBV2	-	13	TRBJ1-6	TGTGCCAGCAGTATTAATAAATATTCACCCCTCCACTTT	CASSINKYSPLHF
-	TRBV4-2	-	18	TRBJ1-1	TGTGCCAGCAGCCAAGAGCCCACAGGGCGCCGGGGGGACACTGAAGCTTTCTTT	CASSQEPTGRRGDTEAFF
-	TRBV7-8	-	14	TRBJ1-1	TGTGCCAGCAGCTTATACCAGGGGATCACTGAAGCTTTCTTT	CASSLYQGITEAFF
-	TRBV6-1	TRBD2	20	TRBJ2-1	TGTGCCAGCAGTGATAGCGGTCTAGCGGGAGGTTGGGTGGATTACAATGAGCAGTTCTTC	CASSDSGLAGGWVDYNEQFF
few	TRBV10-1	TRBD1	13	TRBJ1-2	TGCGCCAGCAGCCCGGGACAGACCTATGGCTACACCTTC	CASSPGQTYGYTF